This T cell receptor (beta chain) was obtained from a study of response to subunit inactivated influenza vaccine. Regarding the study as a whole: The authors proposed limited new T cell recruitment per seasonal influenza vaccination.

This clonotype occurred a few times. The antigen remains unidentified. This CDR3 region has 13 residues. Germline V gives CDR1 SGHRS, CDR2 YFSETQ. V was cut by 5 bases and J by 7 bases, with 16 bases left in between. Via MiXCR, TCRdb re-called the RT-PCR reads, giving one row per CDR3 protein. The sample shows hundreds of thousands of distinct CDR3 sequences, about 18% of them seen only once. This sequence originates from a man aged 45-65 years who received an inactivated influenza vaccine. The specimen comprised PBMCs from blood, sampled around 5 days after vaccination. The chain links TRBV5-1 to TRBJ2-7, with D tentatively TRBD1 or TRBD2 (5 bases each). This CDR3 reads CASSEGLAGEQYF. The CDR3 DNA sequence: TGCGCCAGCAGTGAGGGGTTGGCAGGGGAGCAGTACTTC.